The TCR beta chain described here comes from a study of beta chain features in type 1 diabetes. In this sample, this clone turned up a few times. Its antigen is currently unknown. The CDR3 runs 14 residues. Germline V gives CDR1 SGHNT, CDR2 YYREEE (reference sequence). The ends were cut back, 3 bases at V and 5 bases at J, with 14 bases in the middle. Blood was drawn once from each donor into heparinised tubes. The draws averaged about 120 mL. The purity of all sorted populations exceeded 98%. TCRB transcripts that were expressed got sequenced, as all of the isolated RNA had been reverse transcribed. Using immunoSEQ multiplex PCR, the repertoire was profiled, and TCRdb retains in-frame clones only, with some absent. The table shows about 300,000 clones, with roughly 13% occurring only once. General observations from the study: A potential PCR bias toward shorter templates would be equal in patient and control samples. Among patients with Type 1 diabetes, TCRB CDR3s were moderately but significantly shorter in every one of the four CD4+ subsets.

The genes are TRBV5-4 and TRBJ2-5; D is possibly TRBD2 (5 bases). Sample: naive CD4+ T cells from blood. This sequence originates from a woman younger than 30 with type 1 diabetes. DNA of the CDR3: TGTGCCAGCAGCTCCGCTGGTGGGGAGGAGACCCAGTACTTC. This translates into CASSSAGGEETQYF.